These 16 T cell receptor beta chains were sequenced from one sample in a study of blood T cell repertoires in COVID-19. Here immunoSEQ multiplex PCR was the method, and the copy in TCRdb shows in-frame clones only, minus some. Of fewer than 250,000 clones listed, 90% are singletons. The material sequenced was PBMCs or T cells enriched from blood (not recorded which). These receptors all come from a man in his thirties or forties who had been exposed to COVID-19.

In its sample, this clone was seen a few times. This chain connects TRBV5-5 to TRBJ2-2, with D possibly matching TRBD2 (5 bases). Germline lookup yields CDR1 SGHKS and CDR2 YYEKEE (reference sequence). V was pared by 0 bases and J by 3 bases, with 9 bases between. The CDR3 is 15 amino acids. CDR3 residues: CASSLDPGYTGELFF. The CDR3 bases are TGTGCCAGCAGCTTGGATCCGGGGTACACCGGGGAGCTGTTTTTT.

This chain links TRBV9 with TRBJ1-2; TRBD1 agrees at 12 bases. This CDR3 spans 16 amino acids. Germline lookup yields CDR1 SGDLS and CDR2 YYNGEE. Unmatched junction bases numbered 7, after V lost 0 bases and J lost 7 bases. Here the CDR3 DNA reads TGTGCCAGCAGCGTAGCTATGGGACAGGGGGCTGGTGGCTACACCTTC. It is translated as CASSVAMGQGAGGYTF.

The V call is TRBV7-2, the J call TRBJ2-7; TRBD1 agrees at 11 bases. V gave up 0 bases and J gave up 5 bases; unmatched junction bases: 6. Looked up from germline, CDR1 is SGHTA and CDR2 is FQGNSA. There are 16 residues in the CDR3. Here the CDR3 DNA reads TGTGCCAGCAGCTTAGCGGGACAGGGGGAAGAGGACGAGCAGTACTTC. Translated, it gives CASSLAGQGEEDEQYF.

The J gene is TRBJ2-3, the V gene TRBV7-3; 12 positions agree with TRBD2. This CDR3 comprises 17 residues. The V segment lost 5 bases and the J segment 4 bases; nucleotides outside the gene matches: 10. From germline, CDR1 is SGHTA and CDR2 FQGTGA. CDR3 sequence reads: CASSPPTSGGQPDTQYF. As DNA, the CDR3 is TGTGCCAGCAGCCCTCCGACTAGCGGGGGCCAACCAGATACGCAGTATTTT.

This clone has just one count. The chain links TRBV6-5 to TRBJ1-2; D is undetermined. V lost 8 bases, J lost 3 bases, and 10 bases lay in between. This CDR3 contains 12 residues. Germline CDR1 MNHEY, CDR2 SVGAGI. CDR3 DNA: TGTGCCAGCGGGTCACGGGACTATGGCTACACCTTC. Translated: CASGSRDYGYTF.

The chain recombines TRBV7-9 with TRBJ2-2, with D perhaps TRBD2 (5 bases). This CDR3 contains 15 residues. Between the trimmed V and J ends, which lost 7 bases and 4 bases, there was a span of 16 bases. Germline V CDR1 and CDR2: SEHNR, FQNEAQ (reference sequence). The CDR3 coding sequence is TGTGCCAGCAATAGGGATTTAGAGGGCACCGGGGAGCTGTTTTTT. Amino acids: CASNRDLEGTGELFF.

J is TRBJ2-2 and V is TRBV10-3; 7 positions match TRBD1. The CDR3 loop spans 13 amino acids. CDR1 is ENHRY, CDR2 SYGVKD, per germline. V was clipped by 11 bases and J by 4 bases; unmatched bases: 7. This chain's CDR3 is CAATGQITGELFF. CDR3 nucleotides: TGTGCCGCCACGGGACAGATCACCGGGGAGCTGTTTTTT.

This chain links TRBV27 with TRBJ2-1; the D gene is possibly TRBD1 (6 bases). V was trimmed by 2 bases and J by 6 bases, leaving 8 bases between them. The CDR3 consists of 13 residues. The germline V gene has CDR1 MNHEY and CDR2 SMNVEV (reference sequence). CDR3 loop: CASSLQQGNEQFF. The DNA of the CDR3 is TGTGCCAGCAGTTTACAACAGGGCAATGAGCAGTTCTTC.

The chain is built from TRBV6-5 and TRBJ2-7; 12 nucleotides align to TRBD2. The CDR3 contains 14 residues. The V and J ends lost 5 bases and 4 bases, in that order; junction bases with no gene match: 3. CDR1 MNHEY and CDR2 SVGAGI come from the germline V gene. The CDR3 reads CASSRLAGEYEQYF. The CDR3 region has the DNA TGTGCCAGCAGTCGACTAGCGGGGGAGTACGAGCAGTACTTC.

The rearrangement links TRBV7-9 to TRBJ2-5; tentatively, D is TRBD1 (5 bases). Germline values: CDR1 SEHNR, CDR2 FQNEAQ (reference sequence). This CDR3 is 16 amino acids long. Trimming took 3 bases from V and 2 from J, leaving 16 bases between them. The CDR3 reads CASSFMTVRGQETQYF. The CDR3 DNA reads TGTGCCAGCAGCTTCATGACAGTTAGGGGTCAAGAGACCCAGTACTTC.

The chain has TRBV30 and TRBJ1-6; 7 positions match TRBD1. Trimming at V came to 2 bases and at J to 7 bases, leaving 14 bases not matched to a gene. The CDR3 totals 17 residues. CDR1 and CDR2 from the germline V gene are GTSNPN and SVGIG (reference sequence). This CDR3 reads CAWSLGGGRSTNSPLHF. The CDR3 DNA is TGTGCCTGGAGTCTTGGAGGGGGCCGGTCGACGAATTCACCCCTCCACTTT.

This chain links TRBV3-1 (or the pseudogene TRBV3-2) with TRBJ2-3, with a possible D match to TRBD2 (7 bases). The length of the CDR3 is 16 residues. CDR1 and CDR2 from the germline V gene are LGHDT and YNNKEL (reference sequence). Trimming cost V 4 bases and J 1 base, with 15 bases left between them. DNA of the CDR3: TGTGCCAGCAGCCCCCGGGGGGCGGGGGGCACAGATACGCAGTATTTT. It is translated as CASSPRGAGGTDTQYF.

This sequence joins TRBV7-9 and TRBJ1-2; no clear D gene. This CDR3 comprises 17 residues. The germline gives CDR1 SEHNR, CDR2 FQNEAQ (reference sequence). V was pared by 7 bases and J by 3 bases, with 24 bases between. CDR3 in amino acids: CASTHWPPSGPHYGYTF. CDR3 nucleotides: TGTGCCAGCACCCACTGGCCCCCTTCAGGTCCACACTATGGCTACACCTTC.

V usage is TRBV5-4 and J usage is TRBJ1-5, with TRBD1 matching 7 bases. Trimming at V came to 5 bases and at J to 7 bases, leaving 9 bases not matched to a gene. This CDR3 is built from 14 residues. Germline V gives CDR1 SGHNT, CDR2 YYREEE (reference sequence). DNA for the CDR3: TGTGCCAGCAGTCGACAGGGCTCGGGGCAGCCCCAGCATTTT. Amino acids: CASSRQGSGQPQHF.

In its sample, this clone was seen a few times. The chain is built from TRBV5-1 and TRBJ2-2; tentatively, D is TRBD1 (6 bases). The CDR3 is 17 residues long. Germline V CDR1 and CDR2: SGHRS, YFSETQ. V was clipped by 0 bases and J by 6 bases, with 18 bases between them. The CDR3 here is CASSLATGTQPPGELFF. Here the CDR3 DNA reads TGCGCCAGCAGCTTGGCGACAGGAACTCAACCCCCCGGGGAGCTGTTTTTT.

The chain joins TRBV19 to TRBJ2-2, with 10 bases identical to TRBD1. V lost 6 bases to trimming and J lost 6 bases; unmatched junction nucleotides: 4. This CDR3 is built from 14 residues. The germline CDR1 and CDR2 sequences are LNHDA and SQIVND (reference sequence). The CDR3 here is CASSRDRGPGELFF. Written as DNA, the CDR3 is TGTGCCAGTAGCCGGGACAGGGGTCCCGGGGAGCTGTTTTTT. Full variable domain (rest looked up from reference TRBV19 and TRBJ2-2): DGGITQSPKYLFRKEGQNVTLSCEQNLNHDAMYWYRQDPGQGLRLIYYSQIVNDFQKGDIAEGYSVSREKKESFPLTVTSAQKNPTAFYLCASSRDRGPGELFFGEGSRLTVL.